The sequence of this T cell receptor (beta chain) was determined in a study of T cell changes during pregnancy in multiple sclerosis. The table lists this clone with a count of one. Some clones are missing from TCRdb's copy, which holds only in-frame ones; the method was immunoSEQ multiplex PCR. The sample gives about 68,000 clones, 90% of which show up once; roughly 1.5% is in the top ten. The CDR3 totals 15 residues. V shed 4 bases and J shed 1 base, with 12 bases lying between them. The germline gives CDR1 MNHNS, CDR2 SASEGT. J is TRBJ2-3 and V is TRBV6-1; TRBD1 is a possible D gene (6 bases). The TCR was taken from a female donor with multiple sclerosis, enrolled in a pregnancy study. The input for sequencing was peripheral blood, taken in the third trimester of pregnancy. The CDR3, as DNA: TGTGCCAGCAGTGTCCGGTACAGGGGCACAGATACGCAGTATTTT. This codes for CASSVRYRGTDTQYF.